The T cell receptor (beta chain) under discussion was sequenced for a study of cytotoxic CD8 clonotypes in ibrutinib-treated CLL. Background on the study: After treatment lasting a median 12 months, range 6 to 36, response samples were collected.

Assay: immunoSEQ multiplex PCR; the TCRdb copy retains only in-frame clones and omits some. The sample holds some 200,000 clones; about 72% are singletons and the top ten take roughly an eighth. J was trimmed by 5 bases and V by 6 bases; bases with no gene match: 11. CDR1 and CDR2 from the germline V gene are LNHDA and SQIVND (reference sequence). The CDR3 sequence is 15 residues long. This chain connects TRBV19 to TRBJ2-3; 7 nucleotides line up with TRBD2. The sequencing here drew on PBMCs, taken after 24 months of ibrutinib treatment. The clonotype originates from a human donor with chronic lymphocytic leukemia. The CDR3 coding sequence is TGTGCCAGTAGAGAAAGGCGGGAGAGGAAAGATACGCAGTATTTT. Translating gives CASRERRERKDTQYF.